The rows below give T cell receptor beta chains drawn from one sample of a study of blood T cell repertoires in COVID-19. This table comes from immunoSEQ multiplex PCR, and its TCRdb copy is limited to in-frame clones, with some not included. The data show fewer than 85,000 clones, 70% to 80% seen once. The sequenced material came from peripheral blood. These receptors originate from a woman in her 70s with acute or convalescent COVID-19. The CDR3 runs from the conserved cysteine through the conserved F or W. The order of the fields is clone size, D gene, V gene, J gene, CDR3 DNA, CDR3 protein. The D gene is left open where the match is weak. Clone size is stated in some rows and not others, as once, few, many or a class when expanded.

.	.	TRBV19	TRBJ1-2	TGTGCCAGTAGAGGACAGAGAGACTATGGCTACACCTTC	CASRGQRDYGYTF
few	TRBD2	TRBV5-1	TRBJ2-1	TGCGCCAGCAGTGGGACCCTACCGGACGACATAGCGGGGGACAATGAGCAGTTCTTC	CASSGTLPDDIAGDNEQFF
few	TRBD1	TRBV18	TRBJ1-5	TGTGCCAGCTCACCACCTTCGACAGGGGGAGGTAATCAGCCCCAGCATTTT	CASSPPSTGGGNQPQHF
.	.	TRBV21-1	TRBJ2-1	TGTGCCAGCAGTACCGGGTCCTCGATGGATGAGCAGTTCTTC	CASSTGSSMDEQFF
few	.	TRBV10-3	TRBJ2-1	TGTGCCATCAGTGAGTCTCTAGATTCGAGGTACAATGAGCAGTTCTTC	CAISESLDSRYNEQFF
once	.	TRBV2	TRBJ1-5	TGTGCCAGCAGTTACGTCGGGGGAAATAGCAATCAGCCCCAGCATTTT	CASSYVGGNSNQPQHF
.	TRBD1	TRBV18	TRBJ1-5	TGTGCCAGCTCACCGGACAGGGGGCATCAGCCCCAGCATTTT	CASSPDRGHQPQHF
.	TRBD1	TRBV7-6	TRBJ2-5	TGTGCCAGCAGCCTGGGTCTCAGGACAGGGGAAGAGACCCAGTACTTC	CASSLGLRTGEETQYF
.	TRBD1	TRBV2	TRBJ1-5	TGTGCCAGCAGTACAGGGGGGGGCAATCAGCCCCAGCATTTT	CASSTGGGNQPQHF
.	TRBD1	TRBV7-2	TRBJ1-6	TGTGCCAGCAGAGCCGGGACAGGAGATTCACCCCTCCACTTT	CASRAGTGDSPLHF
.	TRBD2	TRBV5-1	TRBJ2-1	TGCGCCAGCAGCTTGGAACTAGCGGGCATAACTGAGCAGTTCTTC	CASSLELAGITEQFF
.	.	TRBV3-1/TRBV3-2	TRBJ2-5	TGTGCCAGCAGCCAAGATATGACAGCCCGTCGCAGCGAGACCCAGTACTTC	CASSQDMTARRSETQYF
.	.	TRBV12-5	TRBJ2-4	TGTGCTAGTGGCCCCAGGGGTAACAAAAACATTCAGTACTTC	CASGPRGNKNIQYF
.	TRBD1	TRBV27	TRBJ2-4	TGTGCCAGCAGTCTCACGGGACAGGCGTTAAACATTCAGTACTTC	CASSLTGQALNIQYF
.	TRBD1	TRBV2	TRBJ2-1	TGTGCCAGCAGCCCGCCCGGGACAGTTAACAATGAGCAGTTCTTC	CASSPPGTVNNEQFF
once	.	TRBV21-1	TRBJ2-1	TGTGCCACCCCGGGGAATAATGAGCAGTTCTTC	CATPGNNEQFF
.	TRBD1	TRBV10-1	TRBJ2-3	TGCGCCACCAGGGAAACAGGGGAAGCAGATACGCAGTATTTT	CATRETGEADTQYF
.	.	TRBV27	TRBJ1-3	TGTGCCAGCGGGACTCCGGGAAGGAACACCATATATTTT	CASGTPGRNTIYF
.	TRBD1	TRBV19	TRBJ1-4	TGTGCCAGTCGGGACAGGGGCACCGCAACTAATGAAAAACTGTTTTTT	CASRDRGTATNEKLFF